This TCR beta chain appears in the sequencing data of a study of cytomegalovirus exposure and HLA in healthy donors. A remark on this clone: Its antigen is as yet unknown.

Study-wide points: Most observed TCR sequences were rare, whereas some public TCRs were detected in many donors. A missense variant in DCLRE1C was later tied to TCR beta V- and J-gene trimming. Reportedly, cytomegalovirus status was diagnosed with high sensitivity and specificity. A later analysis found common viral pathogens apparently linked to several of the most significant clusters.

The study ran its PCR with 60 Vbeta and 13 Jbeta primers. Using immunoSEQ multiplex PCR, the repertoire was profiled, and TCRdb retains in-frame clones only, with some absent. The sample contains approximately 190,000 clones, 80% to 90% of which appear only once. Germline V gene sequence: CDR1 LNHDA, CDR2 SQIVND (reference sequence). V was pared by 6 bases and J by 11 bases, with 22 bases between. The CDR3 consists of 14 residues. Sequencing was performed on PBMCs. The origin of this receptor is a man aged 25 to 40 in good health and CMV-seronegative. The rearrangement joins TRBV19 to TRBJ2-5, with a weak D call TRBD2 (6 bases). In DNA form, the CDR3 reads TGTGCCAGTAGATCGAAAACGGGACTCCGGGAGCAGTACTTC. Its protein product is CASRSKTGLREQYF. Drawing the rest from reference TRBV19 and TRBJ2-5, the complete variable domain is DGGITQSPKYLFRKEGQNVTLSCEQNLNHDAMYWYRQDPGQGLRLIYYSQIVNDFQKGDIAEGYSVSREKKESFPLTVTSAQKNPTAFYLCASRSKTGLREQYFGPGTRLLVL.